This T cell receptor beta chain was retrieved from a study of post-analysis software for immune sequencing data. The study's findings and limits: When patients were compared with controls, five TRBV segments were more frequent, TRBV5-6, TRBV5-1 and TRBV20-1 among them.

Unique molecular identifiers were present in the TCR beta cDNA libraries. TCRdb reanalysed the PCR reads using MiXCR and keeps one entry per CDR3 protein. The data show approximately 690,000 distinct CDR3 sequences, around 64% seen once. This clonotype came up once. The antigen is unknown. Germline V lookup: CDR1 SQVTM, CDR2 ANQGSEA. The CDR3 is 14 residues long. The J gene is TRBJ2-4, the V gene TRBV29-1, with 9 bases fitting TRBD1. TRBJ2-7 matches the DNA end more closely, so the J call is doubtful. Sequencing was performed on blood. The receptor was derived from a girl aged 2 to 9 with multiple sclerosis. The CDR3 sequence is CSVERRDRVYEQYF. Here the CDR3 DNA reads TGCAGCGTTGAAAGGCGGGACAGGGTGTACGAGCAGTACTTC.